Listed below are T cell receptor beta chains from one sample, sequenced in a study of control samples from healthy donors and cancer patients. The assay was immunoSEQ multiplex PCR, and TCRdb's table has in-frame clones only and misses some. The data show 99,000 or so clones, with roughly 86% seen just once and about 2% held by the top ten. Input material: blood. The receptor source for this set is a man aged 55 to 70 in good health. Each CDR3 is given with its conserved first and last residue. D genes are given only for firm matches. Clone size is shown for a subset of rows, as once, few, many or a class of expanded clone.

TRBV7-9	.	TRBJ1-1	.	TGTGCCAGCACCTGGGGAACAGGGATGAACACTGAAGCTTTCTTT	CASTWGTGMNTEAFF
TRBV19	.	TRBJ2-1	.	TGTGCCAGTAGTATCGGCGGTGCCTCCCATGAGCAGTTCTTC	CASSIGGASHEQFF
TRBV19	.	TRBJ2-7	.	TGTGCCAGTAGTCCTCCCGCGGGGGCCTCCTACGAGCAGTACTTC	CASSPPAGASYEQYF
TRBV30	.	TRBJ1-2	TRBD1	TGTGCCTGGAACGGTTACCCAACAGGGGTTAACTATGGCTACACCTTC	CAWNGYPTGVNYGYTF
TRBV19	.	TRBJ1-5	.	TGTGCCAGTAGGTCGGTTCAGGGGTTTGATCAGCCCCAGCATTTT	CASRSVQGFDQPQHF
TRBV29-1	.	TRBJ2-3	.	TGCAGCGTTGAAGAAGGGCGGGAATTGTGGGCAGATACGCAGTATTTT	CSVEEGRELWADTQYF
TRBV2	.	TRBJ1-5	TRBD1	TGTGCCAGCAGAAGGACAGGGGACCCCAGTCAGCCCCAGCATTTT	CASRRTGDPSQPQHF
TRBV5-6	once	TRBJ2-3	.	TGTGCCAGCAGCTTGGAGGGCAGCCTCCCCGATACGCAGTATTTT	CASSLEGSLPDTQYF
TRBV12-3/TRBV12-4	.	TRBJ2-5	.	TGTGCCAGCAGTTTGGAGCGGCAAGAGACCCAGTACTTC	CASSLERQETQYF
TRBV15	.	TRBJ2-5	.	TGTGCCACCAGCCGCGACAGGTCCCAAGAGACCCAGTACTTC	CATSRDRSQETQYF
TRBV19	once	TRBJ1-6	.	TGTGCCAGCACGGACGGCTCACCCCTCCACTTT	CASTDGSPLHF
TRBV11-2	.	TRBJ2-7	.	TGTGCCAGCAGCCCCCCCGGGAGGGGGCACGAGCAGTACTTC	CASSPPGRGHEQYF
TRBV7-2	.	TRBJ1-1	TRBD1	TGTGCCAGCAGCTTATTCCCCCTCGACAGGGGGAACACTGAAGCTTTCTTT	CASSLFPLDRGNTEAFF
TRBV5-4	.	TRBJ2-7	.	TGTGCCAGCAGCTCGATTGGTTACGAGCAGTACTTC	CASSSIGYEQYF
TRBV2	.	TRBJ2-7	TRBD1	TGTGCCGACGGGACAGGGGGGGTCGAGCAGTACTTC	CADGTGGVEQYF
TRBV18	.	TRBJ2-5	.	TGTGCCAGCTCACCATCGTCTCAGTCATGGGAGACCCAGTACTTC	CASSPSSQSWETQYF
TRBV28	.	TRBJ2-7	TRBD2	TGTGCCAGCAGGTCCAGGCTAGCGGGAGTATACGAGCAGTACTTC	CASRSRLAGVYEQYF
TRBV4-2	.	TRBJ2-7	TRBD2	TGTGCCAGCAGCCTAGGGGGACTAGGTTCGGGAGAGCAGTACTTC	CASSLGGLGSGEQYF
TRBV9	few	TRBJ2-4	.	TGTGCCAGCAGCGTAGGCGTCCAGGGGGGCATTCAGTACTTC	CASSVGVQGGIQYF
TRBV6-1	.	TRBJ2-3	TRBD2	TGTGCCAGCAGTGATAGCGGGGGTGGGACAGATACGCAGTATTTT	CASSDSGGGTDTQYF
TRBV7-8	.	TRBJ2-7	TRBD2	TGTGCCAGCAGTCGTAGCGGGAGGTCCTACGAGCAGTACTTC	CASSRSGRSYEQYF
TRBV18	.	TRBJ2-1	.	TGTGCCAGCTCTATAAGCAATGAGCAGTTCTTC	CASSISNEQFF
TRBV11-3	few	TRBJ2-1	TRBD1	TGTGCCAGCAGCTTAGATCCGAGACAGGGGGGGAATGAGCAGTTCTTC	CASSLDPRQGGNEQFF
TRBV9	.	TRBJ2-2	.	TGTGCCAGCAGCGTGCCCGGGACGGCAGACGCGAACACCGGGGAGCTGTTTTTT	CASSVPGTADANTGELFF
TRBV9	medium-sized	TRBJ1-3	.	TGTGCCAGCAGCGCAACGACAGGATCTGGAAACACCATATATTTT	CASSATTGSGNTIYF
TRBV6-5	many	TRBJ2-3	TRBD1	TGTGCCAGCAGTTCCGGGACAGGGGGTCCAGATACGCAGTATTTT	CASSSGTGGPDTQYF
TRBV25-1	.	TRBJ2-2	.	TGTGCCAGCAGTGAATCTGCATTAACAACCGGGGAGCTGTTTTTT	CASSESALTTGELFF
TRBV5-1	few	TRBJ2-7	TRBD1	TGCGCCAGCAGCGAGCCGACAGGGCGGGAGTACTTC	CASSEPTGREYF
TRBV5-1	.	TRBJ2-2	TRBD2	TGCGCCAGCCAGCGGGAGGGTGACACCGGGGAGCTGTTTTTT	CASQREGDTGELFF
TRBV2	few	TRBJ2-7	TRBD1	TGTGCCAGCAGTTTACTTACAGGGGGCTACGAGCAGTACTTC	CASSLLTGGYEQYF
TRBV29-1	once	TRBJ2-5	.	TGCAGCGTTGAAGACGGGTGGGTCTCACAAGAGACCCAGTACTTC	CSVEDGWVSQETQYF
TRBV3-1/TRBV3-2	.	TRBJ2-1	.	TGTGCCAGCAGCCACCCTCGGTGGGCAGACAATGAGCAGTTCTTC	CASSHPRWADNEQFF
TRBV7-6	.	TRBJ2-1	TRBD2	TGTGCCAGCAGCTTAGGGGGGATAAGCGGGGTCGAGGAGCAGTTCTTC	CASSLGGISGVEEQFF
TRBV3-1/TRBV3-2	.	TRBJ2-1	.	TGTGCCAGCAGCCTATACCGGGACAACTACAATGAGCAGTTCTTC	CASSLYRDNYNEQFF
TRBV5-1	few	TRBJ2-7	.	TGCGCCAGCAGCGCGGGCTACGAGCAGTACTTC	CASSAGYEQYF
TRBV5-8	.	TRBJ2-7	.	TGTGCCAGCAGCTTAGGGGACACCCGCTCCTACGAGCAGTACTTC	CASSLGDTRSYEQYF